These 4 T cell receptor beta chains originate from one sample sequenced in a study of OX40 agonist ivuxolimab in advanced cancers. Assay: immunoSEQ multiplex PCR; the TCRdb copy retains only in-frame clones and omits some. The data contain over 50,000 clones, roughly 84% of them singletons. The sample in question was CD4+ or CD8+ T cells sorted from blood, obtained in a trial of the OX40 agonist ivuxolimab. These receptors originate from an adult with an advanced solid tumor such as melanoma, head and neck, liver or kidney cancer.

This chain uses TRBV11-2 with TRBJ1-5; D is undetermined. The CDR3 is 13 residues long. V was trimmed by 0 bases and J by 7 bases, leaving 7 bases between them. CDR1 and CDR2 from the germline V gene are SGHAT and FQNNGV. CDR3 sequence: CASSLDREQPQHF. In nucleotides, the CDR3 is TGTGCCAGCAGCTTAGATCGGGAACAGCCCCAGCATTTT.

This clone is a singleton in its sample. J is TRBJ1-3 and V is TRBV6-6, with D tentatively TRBD1 (6 bases). Germline V lookup: CDR1 MNHNY, CDR2 SVGAGI (reference sequence). Trimming shortened V by 7 bases and J by 0 bases, and 10 bases separated the two germline ends. This CDR3 has 14 amino acids. DNA of the CDR3: TGTGCCAGCAAACAGGGCCGCTCTGGAAACACCATATATTTT. It encodes CASKQGRSGNTIYF.

This clone was observed many times. The chain is built from TRBV10-3 and TRBJ2-7, with 8 bases matching TRBD2. This CDR3 comprises 16 residues. The J segment lost 4 bases and the V segment lost 4 bases, leaving 12 bases of the junction unmatched. The germline V gene encodes CDR1 ENHRY and CDR2 SYGVKD. As DNA, the CDR3 is TGTGCCATCAGTGCGTCCCCCGGGAGGGCCGGTTACGAGCAGTACTTC. Amino acid sequence: CAISASPGRAGYEQYF.

The V gene is TRBV27, the J gene TRBJ1-6; TRBD1 matches at 9 bases. The V and J ends lost 7 bases and 8 bases, in that order; junction bases with no gene match: 9. The CDR3 loop spans 15 amino acids. Germline V gives CDR1 MNHEY, CDR2 SMNVEV (reference sequence). This CDR3 is CASTRTGARYSPLHF. The CDR3 nucleotides are TGTGCCAGCACCAGGACAGGGGCCAGGTATTCACCCCTCCACTTT.